This TCR beta chain was found in a study of Ad26.COV2.S vaccination and SARS-CoV-2 variants. Treatment given: approximately 18 received Ad26.COV2.S at low or high dose, single or two shots; five or six received placebo; per-sample allocation not given. Samples were taken on day 63 after the first vaccine or placebo injection. Germline V CDR1 and CDR2: SEHNR, FQNEAQ (reference sequence). This CDR3 spans 15 amino acids. Trimming left V 1 base short and J 0 bases short, with 4 bases between. Remarks on this clone: Other DNA variants within this sample encode the same CDR3.

Measured with immunoSEQ multiplex PCR; TCRdb has only the in-frame clones, and not every one. The sample contains fewer than 800,000 clones, more than 80% of which appear only once. This TCR derives from a person aged 18 to 59 who received the Ad26.COV2.S COVID-19 vaccine or a placebo. The sample here was peripheral blood, taken in a trial of Ad26.COV2.S vaccine versus placebo. The J gene is TRBJ2-6, the V gene TRBV7-9, with unresolved D. As DNA, the CDR3 is TGTGCCAGCAGCTTAGGGGGCTCTGGGGCCAACGTCCTGACTTTC. Amino acid sequence: CASSLGGSGANVLTF.